One sample yielded the 29 T cell receptor beta chains listed below, sequenced in a study of T-cell memory formation after mild COVID-19. Via MiXCR, TCRdb re-called the 5' RACE reads, giving one row per CDR3 protein. The sample gives around 260,000 distinct CDR3 sequences, around 15% of which show up once; roughly 22% is in the top ten. Material: PBMCs or a T cell subset sorted from them (not recorded which). Receptor source: a young man who had mild COVID-19 (a few samples of this study predate the infection). Cell type and time point are not known.

This clonotype has a handful of counts. The rearrangement links TRBV4-2 to TRBJ1-2; maybe TRBD1 (5 bases). Germline CDR1 reads LGHNA; CDR2 reads YNFKEQ. V was cut by 4 bases and J by 2 bases, with 17 bases left in between. The CDR3 is made up of 16 amino acids. The CDR3 nucleotides are TGTGCCAGCAGCCCCGAGGCGACAGCCGAAAACTATGGCTACACCTTC. Amino acids: CASSPEATAENYGYTF.

This rearrangement joins TRBV11-2 to TRBJ2-2; the D gene is possibly TRBD1 (7 bases). V lost 5 bases, J lost 4 bases, and 20 bases lay in between. The CDR3 totals 17 residues. Germline lookup yields CDR1 SGHAT and CDR2 FQNNGV. The CDR3: CASSRGNTGAGTGELFF. In DNA form, the CDR3 reads TGTGCCAGCAGCCGCGGGAATACAGGGGCGGGCACCGGGGAGCTGTTTTTT.

A few counts support this clonotype. This chain links TRBV6-2 or TRBV6-3 with TRBJ2-5; 11 positions match TRBD2. V lost 5 bases, J lost 6 bases, and 11 bases stayed unmatched. CDR1 MNHEY and CDR2 SVGEGT come from the germline V gene. This CDR3 spans 16 amino acids. CDR3 amino acids: CASSRRIAGGPKTQYF. Written as DNA, the CDR3 is TGTGCCAGCAGTCGACGCATAGCGGGGGGGCCGAAGACCCAGTACTTC.

This clonotype was picked up a small number of times. CDR3 sequence: CASSFSGARNYGYTF. CDR3 coding DNA: TGTGCCAGCAGCTTTTCAGGGGCGAGAAACTATGGCTACACCTTC. The chain uses TRBV7-2 and TRBJ1-2, with D tentatively TRBD1 (6 bases). Germline-derived CDR1 and CDR2 are SGHTA and FQGNSA. V was shortened by 3 bases and J by 2 bases, with 13 bases between the two germline ends. The CDR3 covers 15 residues.

The V gene is TRBV28, the J gene TRBJ1-5; D remains unclear. Trimming shortened V by 5 bases and J by 7 bases, and 15 bases separated the two germline ends. The CDR3 contains 14 residues. Germline-derived CDR1 and CDR2 are MDHEN and SYDVKM. The CDR3 nucleotides are TGTGCCAGCAGTCCCCCGACCATCCGGCAGCCCCAGCATTTT. Translation: CASSPPTIRQPQHF.

The V gene is TRBV20-1, the J gene TRBJ1-5, with a possible D match to TRBD1 (6 bases). The CDR3 runs to 14 residues. V was clipped by 5 bases and J by 2 bases, with 13 bases between them. The V gene's germline CDR1 is DFQATT and CDR2 SNEGSKA (reference sequence). Here the CDR3 reads CSAAQGSGNQPQHF. CDR3 coding DNA: TGCAGTGCTGCCCAGGGGTCGGGCAATCAGCCCCAGCATTTT.

This clonotype occurred a few times. The rearrangement joins TRBV7-2 to TRBJ1-4, with 7 nucleotides matching TRBD1. CDR3 length: 15 amino acids. V lost 4 bases, J lost 11 bases, and 13 bases stayed unmatched. The germline V gene has CDR1 SGHTA and CDR2 FQGNSA. The CDR3 sequence: CASSSRGGMGQKLFF. The CDR3 nucleotides are TGTGCCAGCAGCTCCAGGGGTGGGATGGGACAGAAACTGTTTTTT.

The chain employs TRBV7-2 and TRBJ2-7; maybe TRBD1 (5 bases). CDR1 and CDR2 from the germline V gene are SGHTA and FQGNSA. V was cut by 5 bases and J by 3 bases, with 8 bases left in between. The CDR3 spans 12 residues. The CDR3 region is CASSQDNYEQYF. Here the CDR3 DNA reads TGTGCCAGCAGCCAGGACAACTACGAGCAGTACTTC.

The table lists this clonotype with a few counts. J is TRBJ2-5 and V is TRBV7-8; tentatively, D is TRBD1 (6 bases). Looked up from germline, CDR1 is SGHVS and CDR2 is FQNEAQ. V lost 4 bases to trimming and J lost 4 bases, with 13 bases between them. The CDR3 loop spans 14 amino acids. CDR3 nucleotides: TGTGCCAGCAGCTCGAGGGGACACCCAGAGACCCAGTACTTC. Its translation: CASSSRGHPETQYF. The variable domain in full, with the rest retrieved from reference TRBV7-8 and TRBJ2-5, is GAGVSQSPRYKVAKRGQDVALRCDPISGHVSLFWYQQALGQGPEFLTYFQNEAQLDKSGLPSDRFFAERPEGSVSTLKIQRTQQEDSAVYLCASSSRGHPETQYFGPGTRLLVL.

The chain recombines TRBV7-9 with TRBJ2-3; possibly TRBD2 for D (5 bases). The V and J ends lost 8 bases and 5 bases respectively, with 14 bases between them. Germline CDR1 and CDR2: SEHNR and FQNEAQ (reference sequence). CDR3 size: 13 residues. In DNA, the CDR3 is TGTGCCAGCGCCGATGGAGAGGGAGATACGCAGTATTTT. This sequence encodes CASADGEGDTQYF.

The gene calls are TRBV7-2 and TRBJ2-2; 8 positions agree with TRBD1. The V segment lost 5 bases and the J segment 7 bases; nucleotides outside the gene matches: 9. Germline V CDR1 and CDR2: SGHTA, FQGNSA. The CDR3 runs to 15 residues. This chain's CDR3 is CASSRPRTGFGELFF. CDR3 nucleotides: TGTGCCAGCAGCCGCCCCCGGACAGGGTTCGGGGAGCTGTTTTTT.

The chain uses TRBV7-9 and TRBJ1-1, with a possible D match to TRBD1 (5 bases). The CDR3 covers 12 residues. Germline V gene data show CDR1 as SEHNR and CDR2 as FQNEAQ (reference sequence). V was clipped by 2 bases and J by 7 bases, with 8 bases between them. Here the CDR3 reads CASSLRTGEAFF. In DNA form, the CDR3 reads TGTGCCAGCAGCTTACGAACAGGTGAAGCTTTCTTT. The variable domain in full, with the rest retrieved from reference TRBV7-9 and TRBJ1-1, is DTGVSQNPRHKITKRGQNVTFRCDPISEHNRLYWYRQTLGQGPEFLTYFQNEAQLEKSRLLSDRFSAERPKGSFSTLEIQRTEQGDSAMYLCASSLRTGEAFFGQGTRLTVV.

This clonotype turned up a few times. The rearrangement joins TRBV10-3 to TRBJ2-5; 7 bases are a match to TRBD1. CDR3 size: 15 residues. Losses at the gene ends were 2 bases for V and 5 bases for J; bases not matched to a gene: 8. Germline V gene data show CDR1 as ENHRY and CDR2 as SYGVKD. For the CDR3, the DNA is TGTGCCATCAGTGAGGCACGACAGGGCCGGGAGACCCAGTACTTC. This gives the protein CAISEARQGRETQYF.

The rearrangement uses TRBV4-3 and TRBJ1-1; unclear D gene. Trimming left V 0 bases short and J 5 bases short, with 7 bases between. The germline V gene has CDR1 LGHNA and CDR2 YSLEER. The CDR3 spans 13 residues. CDR3 sequence reads: CASSQEGVTEAFF. As DNA, the CDR3 is TGCGCCAGCAGCCAAGAGGGAGTTACTGAAGCTTTCTTT.

The genes are TRBV9 and TRBJ2-3, with 7 nucleotides matching TRBD2. Germline CDR1 is SGDLS and CDR2 is YYNGEE. This CDR3 has 16 residues. Trimming removed 0 bases from V and 2 bases from J; junction bases left unmatched: 6. The CDR3 nucleotides are TGTGCCAGCAGCGTAGGGCTAGCGGTGAACACAGATACGCAGTATTTT. Translation: CASSVGLAVNTDTQYF.

The V and J genes are TRBV6-2 or TRBV6-3 and TRBJ2-1, with D perhaps TRBD1 (6 bases). Trimming removed 6 bases at V and 9 bases at J, with 12 bases between. The CDR3 spans 12 residues. Germline V gives CDR1 MNHEY, CDR2 SVGEGT. The CDR3 coding sequence is TGTGCCAGCAGCAACAGGGTGGGTGAGCAGTTCTTC. Its translation is CASSNRVGEQFF.

In its sample, this clonotype was seen a few times. V gene TRBV7-8 combines with J gene TRBJ2-7; D is perhaps TRBD1 or TRBD2 (5 bases each). The germline V gene encodes CDR1 SGHVS and CDR2 FQNEAQ. The CDR3 runs 13 residues. Trimming took 5 bases from V and 7 from J, leaving 15 bases between them. Written as DNA, the CDR3 is TGTGCCAGCAGCACATCGGGGAACAGGGAGCAGTACTTC. Translating gives CASSTSGNREQYF.

This clonotype has a handful of counts. CDR3 region: CASSLEMGVNEQFF. The CDR3 DNA sequence: TGCGCCAGCAGCTTGGAAATGGGGGTTAATGAGCAGTTCTTC. The V call is TRBV5-1, the J call TRBJ2-1; D tentatively fits TRBD1 or TRBD2 (5 bases each). Germline CDR1 and CDR2: SGHRS and YFSETQ. This CDR3 is built from 14 residues. The V end lost 0 bases, the J end lost 7 bases, and 11 bases lay between the germline ends. Using reference TRBV5-1 and TRBJ2-1 for the parts outside the CDR3, the full variable domain is KAGVTQTPRYLIKTRGQQVTLSCSPISGHRSVSWYQQTPGQGLQFLFEYFSETQRNKGNFPGRFSGRQFSNSRSEMNVSTLELGDSALYLCASSLEMGVNEQFFGPGTRLTVL.

V and J are TRBV3-1 and TRBJ1-5, with D possibly matching TRBD1 (5 bases). The CDR3 contains 12 residues. Germline V CDR1 and CDR2: LGHDT, YNNKEL (reference sequence). Trimming removed 3 bases from V and 5 bases from J, with 5 bases in between. The CDR3 loop reads CASSQGDQPQHF. Here the CDR3 DNA reads TGTGCCAGCAGCCAGGGGGATCAGCCCCAGCATTTT. The complete variable domain, with remaining parts taken from reference TRBV3-1 and TRBJ1-5, reads DTAVSQTPKYLVTQMGNDKSIKCEQNLGHDTMYWYKQDSKKFLKIMFSYNNKELIINETVPNRFSPKSPDKAHLNLHINSLELGDSAVYFCASSQGDQPQHFGDGTRLSIL.

There are a few counts of this clonotype. The chain has TRBV2 and TRBJ2-1; a weak D match, TRBD2 (5 bases). The CDR3 is made up of 13 amino acids. Trimming took off 0 bases at V and 5 bases at J, with 5 bases between the two ends. The germline V gene has CDR1 SNHLY and CDR2 FYNNEI. For the CDR3, the DNA is TGTGCCAGCAGTGAAGCCGGGAACAATGAGCAGTTCTTC. Translating gives CASSEAGNNEQFF.

This chain joins TRBV20-1 and TRBJ2-1, with 9 bases aligning to TRBD1. This CDR3 is built from 15 residues. Germline CDR1 DFQATT, CDR2 SNEGSKA (reference sequence). Unmatched junction bases numbered 14, after V lost 5 bases and J lost 9 bases. CDR3 sequence (DNA): TGCAGTGCTTTACCCGGGGGACAGGGTATAGGTGAGCAGTTCTTC. Its protein is CSALPGGQGIGEQFF.

The chain links TRBV4-3 to TRBJ1-4; 7 bases are a match to TRBD1. Trimming at V came to 4 bases and at J to 0 bases, leaving 8 bases not matched to a gene. The length of the CDR3 is 17 residues. Looked up from germline, CDR1 is LGHNA and CDR2 is YSLEER. CDR3 sequence (DNA): TGCGCCAGCAGCCCCAGGGACCAGGGGGCAACTAATGAAAAACTGTTTTTT. Its translation is CASSPRDQGATNEKLFF.

The V and J genes are TRBV5-1 and TRBJ1-2, with TRBD1 matching 7 bases. The junction had 12 bases not matched to a gene; V was cut back by 7 bases and J by 0 bases. The CDR3 sequence is 16 residues long. Germline-derived CDR1 and CDR2 are SGHRS and YFSETQ. Here the CDR3 DNA reads TGCGCCAGCGCGCGGGGACAGCGGCCCTCTAACTATGGCTACACCTTC. It specifies CASARGQRPSNYGYTF. The whole variable domain, remainder taken from reference TRBV5-1 and TRBJ1-2, is KAGVTQTPRYLIKTRGQQVTLSCSPISGHRSVSWYQQTPGQGLQFLFEYFSETQRNKGNFPGRFSGRQFSNSRSEMNVSTLELGDSALYLCASARGQRPSNYGYTFGSGTRLTVV.

The chain uses TRBV5-1 and TRBJ1-2, with D uncertain. This CDR3 is 12 amino acids long. Germline CDR1 reads SGHRS; CDR2 reads YFSETQ. Trimming shortened V by 0 bases and J by 6 bases, and 6 bases separated the two germline ends. The CDR3 here is CASSLEGNGYTF. DNA of the CDR3: TGCGCCAGCAGCTTGGAGGGAAATGGCTACACCTTC.

The V call is TRBV9, the J call TRBJ2-2; D gene unclear. Germline loops: CDR1 SGDLS, CDR2 YYNGEE. The CDR3 extends over 13 amino acids. V was cut by 0 bases and J by 7 bases, with 7 bases left in between. CDR3 DNA: TGTGCCAGCAGCGTAGAGGTCGTCGGGGAGCTGTTTTTT. The encoded protein is CASSVEVVGELFF.

This rearrangement joins TRBV5-1 to TRBJ1-2; D is unclear. There are 14 residues in the CDR3. Germline V gives CDR1 SGHRS, CDR2 YFSETQ. V lost 0 bases and J 2 bases, leaving 8 bases between the germline ends. In DNA, the CDR3 is TGCGCCAGCAGCTTGGAAACAGCAAACTATGGCTACACCTTC. It translates to CASSLETANYGYTF.

This clonotype appeared a few times. This chain links TRBV10-3 with TRBJ2-7; 9 nucleotides agree with TRBD1. The V segment lost 11 bases and the J segment 7 bases; nucleotides outside the gene matches: 18. CDR3 length: 15 residues. Germline CDR1 is ENHRY and CDR2 is SYGVKD. CDR3 sequence reads: CAAQPGQGALREQYV. The DNA of the CDR3 is TGTGCCGCACAACCGGGACAGGGAGCCCTACGGGAGCAGTACGTC.

CDR3 amino acids: CASSRRAGSRVTNYGYTF. In DNA, the CDR3 is TGTGCCAGCAGCCGAAGAGCTGGTTCAAGGGTAACTAACTATGGCTACACCTTC. The chain couples TRBV7-2 to TRBJ1-2; unclear D gene. Germline CDR1 SGHTA, CDR2 FQGNSA. Trimming took off 5 bases at V and 0 bases at J, with 22 bases between the two ends. This CDR3 has 18 residues.

This clonotype was seen many times. V gene TRBV7-6 combines with J gene TRBJ2-1, with D possibly being TRBD2 (7 bases). V dropped 0 bases and J dropped 2 bases, with 8 bases sitting between them. The CDR3 is made up of 15 amino acids. CDR1 SGHVS and CDR2 FNYEAQ come from the germline V gene. The chain's CDR3 is CASSLAGGPYNEQFF. The CDR3, as DNA: TGTGCCAGCAGCTTAGCGGGGGGGCCCTACAATGAGCAGTTCTTC.